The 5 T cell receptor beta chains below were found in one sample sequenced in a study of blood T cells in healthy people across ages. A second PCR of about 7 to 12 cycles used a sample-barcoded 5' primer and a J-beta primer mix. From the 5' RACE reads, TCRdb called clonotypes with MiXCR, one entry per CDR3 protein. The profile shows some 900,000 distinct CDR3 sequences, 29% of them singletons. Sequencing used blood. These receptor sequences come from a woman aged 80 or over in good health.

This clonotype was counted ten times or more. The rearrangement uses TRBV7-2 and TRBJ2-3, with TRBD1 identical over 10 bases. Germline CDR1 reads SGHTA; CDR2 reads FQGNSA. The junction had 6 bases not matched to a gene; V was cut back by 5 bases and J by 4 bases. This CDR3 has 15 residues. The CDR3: CASSPDRGRSDTQYF. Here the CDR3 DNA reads TGTGCCAGCAGCCCCGACAGGGGGCGTTCAGATACGCAGTATTTT. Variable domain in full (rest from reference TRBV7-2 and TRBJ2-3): GAGVSQSPSNKVTEKGKDVELRCDPISGHTALYWYRQSLGQGLEFLIYFQGNSAPDKSGLPSDRFSAERTGGSVSTLTIQRTQQEDSAVYLCASSPDRGRSDTQYFGPGTRLTVL.

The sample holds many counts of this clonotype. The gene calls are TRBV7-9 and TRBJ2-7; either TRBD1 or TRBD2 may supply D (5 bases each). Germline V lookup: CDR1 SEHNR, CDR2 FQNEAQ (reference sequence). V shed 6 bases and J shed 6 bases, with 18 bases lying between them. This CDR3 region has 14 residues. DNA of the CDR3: TGTGCCAGCAGTAAGAATCCCCCAGGGACCGAGCAGTACTTC. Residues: CASSKNPPGTEQYF.

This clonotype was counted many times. DNA for the CDR3: TGTGCCAGCAGCTCCCACTGGACTAGCGTGTGGACAGATACGCAGTATTTT. Its translation is CASSSHWTSVWTDTQYF. This chain connects TRBV7-8 to TRBJ2-3; 9 nucleotides agree with TRBD2. Trimming cost V 4 bases and J 3 bases; bases outside gene matches: 11. CDR3 size: 17 residues. Germline V CDR1 and CDR2: SGHVS, FQNEAQ.

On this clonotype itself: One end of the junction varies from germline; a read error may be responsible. CDR3: CASSQIRDRGRDTQYF. CDR3 bases: TGCGCCAGCAGCCAAATCCGGGACAGGGGGCGGGATACGCAGTATTTT. The V gene is TRBV11-3, the J gene TRBJ2-3; 12 bases fit TRBD1. CDR3 size: 16 residues. From germline, CDR1 is SGHNT and CDR2 YENEEA.

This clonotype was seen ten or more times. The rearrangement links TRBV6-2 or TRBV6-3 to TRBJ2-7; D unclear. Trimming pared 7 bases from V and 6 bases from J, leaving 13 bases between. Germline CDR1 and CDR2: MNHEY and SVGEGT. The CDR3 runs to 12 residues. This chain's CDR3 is CASTNPPSEQYF. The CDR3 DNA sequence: TGTGCCAGCACCAACCCACCTTCCGAGCAGTACTTC.